This TCR beta chain was sequenced for a study of shared clonotypes between healthy human individuals. Study overall: With ages of 18 to 49, the donors were a couple of women and a few men. Each donor's CD4 naive and CD4 memory cells filled three plates apiece, CD8 naive two, and CD8 memory one.

The authors distributed each subset's genomic DNA evenly over several immunoSEQ plates. As originally analysed: ImmunoSEQ yielded junction-only sequences lacking quality scores, so filtering differed. Profiling relied on immunoSEQ multiplex PCR, and the TCRdb table lists in-frame clones only, not all of them. V and J calls and clone size are given by that table; D and trimming were obtained from the DNA. This table holds fewer than 2.5 million clones, 90% to 95% found once. V gave up 0 bases and J gave up 6 bases, with 9 bases separating them. Per the germline V gene, CDR1 is SGDLS and CDR2 is YYNGEE. The CDR3 spans 13 residues. This clone showed up just once.

The genes are TRBV9 and TRBJ1-2; possibly TRBD1 for D (5 bases). The specimen sequenced was naive CD4+ T cells from PBMCs. Described subset: CD45RA+ positively selected. This clonotype was sampled from a young man in good health. Some clones in this sample may be carry-over from other donors' samples. The CDR3: CASSVDRNHGYTF. The CDR3 coding sequence is TGTGCCAGCAGCGTAGACAGGAACCATGGCTACACCTTC.